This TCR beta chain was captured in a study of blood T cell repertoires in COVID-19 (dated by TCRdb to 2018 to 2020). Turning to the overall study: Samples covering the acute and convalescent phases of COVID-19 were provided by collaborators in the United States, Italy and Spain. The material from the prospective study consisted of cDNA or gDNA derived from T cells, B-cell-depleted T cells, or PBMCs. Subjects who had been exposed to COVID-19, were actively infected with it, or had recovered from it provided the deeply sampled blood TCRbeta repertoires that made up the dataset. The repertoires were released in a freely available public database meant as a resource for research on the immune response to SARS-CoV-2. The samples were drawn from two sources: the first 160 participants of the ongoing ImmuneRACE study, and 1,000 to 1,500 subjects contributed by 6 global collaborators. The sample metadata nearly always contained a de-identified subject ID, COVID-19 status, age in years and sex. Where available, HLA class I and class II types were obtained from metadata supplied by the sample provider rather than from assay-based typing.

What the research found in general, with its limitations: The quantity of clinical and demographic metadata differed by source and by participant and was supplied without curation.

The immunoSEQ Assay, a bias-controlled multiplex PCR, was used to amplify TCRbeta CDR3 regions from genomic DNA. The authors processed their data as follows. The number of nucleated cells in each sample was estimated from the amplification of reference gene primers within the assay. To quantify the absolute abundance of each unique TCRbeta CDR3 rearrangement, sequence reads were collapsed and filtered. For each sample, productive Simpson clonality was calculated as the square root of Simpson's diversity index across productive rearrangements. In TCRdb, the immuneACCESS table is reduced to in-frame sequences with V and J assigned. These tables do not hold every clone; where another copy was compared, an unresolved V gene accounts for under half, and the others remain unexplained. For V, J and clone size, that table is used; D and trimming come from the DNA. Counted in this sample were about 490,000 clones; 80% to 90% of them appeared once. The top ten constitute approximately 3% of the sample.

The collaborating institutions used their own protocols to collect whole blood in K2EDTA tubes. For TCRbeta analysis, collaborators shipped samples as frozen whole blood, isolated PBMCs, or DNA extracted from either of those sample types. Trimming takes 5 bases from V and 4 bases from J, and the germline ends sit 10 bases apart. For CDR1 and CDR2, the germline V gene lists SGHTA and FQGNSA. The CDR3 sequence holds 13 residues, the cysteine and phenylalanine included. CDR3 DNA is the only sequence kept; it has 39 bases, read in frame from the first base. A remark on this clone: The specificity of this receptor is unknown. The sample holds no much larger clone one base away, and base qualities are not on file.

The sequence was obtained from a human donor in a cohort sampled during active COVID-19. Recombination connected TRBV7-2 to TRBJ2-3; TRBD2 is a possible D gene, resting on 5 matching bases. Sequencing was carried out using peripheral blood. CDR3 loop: CASSRKAADTQYF. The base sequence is TGTGCCAGCAGCCGTAAAGCGGCAGATACGCAGTATTTT.